This TCR beta chain was profiled in a study of shared clonotypes between healthy human individuals. Findings and caveats of the study: Enrolling few donors narrowed the genetic and exposure-history diversity that was represented.

An assay was performed, and its level was deep. Per the authors' pipeline: From ImmunoSEQ came sequences covering only the junction and carrying no quality scores, so filtering differed. Generated by immunoSEQ multiplex PCR, the TCRdb table keeps only in-frame clones and is missing some. That table supplies the V and J calls and clone size; D and trimming were determined from the DNA. There are hundreds of thousands of clones in the sample; around 77% occur only once, and more than 10% lies in the top ten. Details on this clone: Its antigen is unidentified.

All participating donors were Caucasian adults from Nashville, Tennessee. This CDR3 region has 13 residues. The germline CDR1 and CDR2 sequences are MNHNS and SASEGT. Trimming cost V 7 bases and J 7 bases, with 17 bases left between them. Source material: PBMCs. The rearrangement uses TRBV6-1 and TRBJ2-7, with D maybe TRBD1 (5 bases). The receptor was derived from a woman aged 40 to 50 in good health. Some clones in this sample may be carry-over from other donors' samples. The chain's CDR3 is CASITQESREQYF. In DNA form, the CDR3 reads TGTGCCAGCATTACACAGGAGTCTCGGGAGCAGTACTTC.